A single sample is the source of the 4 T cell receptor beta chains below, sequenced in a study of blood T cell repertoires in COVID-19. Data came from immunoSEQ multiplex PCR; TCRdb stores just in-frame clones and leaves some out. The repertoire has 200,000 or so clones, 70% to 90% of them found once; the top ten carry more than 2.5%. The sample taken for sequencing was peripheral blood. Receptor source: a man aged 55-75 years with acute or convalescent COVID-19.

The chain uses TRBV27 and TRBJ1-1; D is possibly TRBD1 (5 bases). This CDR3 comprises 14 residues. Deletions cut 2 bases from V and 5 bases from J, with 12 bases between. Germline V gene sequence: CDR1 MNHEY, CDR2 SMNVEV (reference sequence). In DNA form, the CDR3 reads TGTGCCAGCAGTTTAGGTCGGCGGGGGACTGAAGCTTTCTTT. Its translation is CASSLGRRGTEAFF.

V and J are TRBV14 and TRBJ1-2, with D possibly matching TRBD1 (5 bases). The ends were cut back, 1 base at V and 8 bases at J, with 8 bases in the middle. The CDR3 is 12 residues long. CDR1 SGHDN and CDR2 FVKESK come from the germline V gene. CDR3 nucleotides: TGTGCCAGCAGCCAAGGGACAAGAGGCTACACCTTC. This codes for CASSQGTRGYTF.

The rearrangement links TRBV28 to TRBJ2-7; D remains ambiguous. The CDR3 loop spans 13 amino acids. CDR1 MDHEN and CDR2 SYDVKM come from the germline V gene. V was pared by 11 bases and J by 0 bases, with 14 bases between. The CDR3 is CASAPGSSYEQYF. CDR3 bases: TGTGCCTCCGCGCCGGGTTCCTCCTACGAGCAGTACTTC. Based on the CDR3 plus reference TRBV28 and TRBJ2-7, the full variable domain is DVKVTQSSRYLVKRTGEKVFLECVQDMDHENMFWYRQDPGLGLRLIYFSYDVKMKEKGDIPEGYSVSREKKERFSLILESASTNQTSMYLCASAPGSSYEQYFGPGTRLTVT.

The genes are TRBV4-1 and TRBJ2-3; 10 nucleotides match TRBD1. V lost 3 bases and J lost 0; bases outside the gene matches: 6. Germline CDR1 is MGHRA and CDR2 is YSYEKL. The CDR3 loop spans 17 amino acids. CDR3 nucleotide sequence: TGCGCCAGCAGCCAGGGACAGGGGTTGCCTAGCACAGATACGCAGTATTTT. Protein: CASSQGQGLPSTDTQYF.